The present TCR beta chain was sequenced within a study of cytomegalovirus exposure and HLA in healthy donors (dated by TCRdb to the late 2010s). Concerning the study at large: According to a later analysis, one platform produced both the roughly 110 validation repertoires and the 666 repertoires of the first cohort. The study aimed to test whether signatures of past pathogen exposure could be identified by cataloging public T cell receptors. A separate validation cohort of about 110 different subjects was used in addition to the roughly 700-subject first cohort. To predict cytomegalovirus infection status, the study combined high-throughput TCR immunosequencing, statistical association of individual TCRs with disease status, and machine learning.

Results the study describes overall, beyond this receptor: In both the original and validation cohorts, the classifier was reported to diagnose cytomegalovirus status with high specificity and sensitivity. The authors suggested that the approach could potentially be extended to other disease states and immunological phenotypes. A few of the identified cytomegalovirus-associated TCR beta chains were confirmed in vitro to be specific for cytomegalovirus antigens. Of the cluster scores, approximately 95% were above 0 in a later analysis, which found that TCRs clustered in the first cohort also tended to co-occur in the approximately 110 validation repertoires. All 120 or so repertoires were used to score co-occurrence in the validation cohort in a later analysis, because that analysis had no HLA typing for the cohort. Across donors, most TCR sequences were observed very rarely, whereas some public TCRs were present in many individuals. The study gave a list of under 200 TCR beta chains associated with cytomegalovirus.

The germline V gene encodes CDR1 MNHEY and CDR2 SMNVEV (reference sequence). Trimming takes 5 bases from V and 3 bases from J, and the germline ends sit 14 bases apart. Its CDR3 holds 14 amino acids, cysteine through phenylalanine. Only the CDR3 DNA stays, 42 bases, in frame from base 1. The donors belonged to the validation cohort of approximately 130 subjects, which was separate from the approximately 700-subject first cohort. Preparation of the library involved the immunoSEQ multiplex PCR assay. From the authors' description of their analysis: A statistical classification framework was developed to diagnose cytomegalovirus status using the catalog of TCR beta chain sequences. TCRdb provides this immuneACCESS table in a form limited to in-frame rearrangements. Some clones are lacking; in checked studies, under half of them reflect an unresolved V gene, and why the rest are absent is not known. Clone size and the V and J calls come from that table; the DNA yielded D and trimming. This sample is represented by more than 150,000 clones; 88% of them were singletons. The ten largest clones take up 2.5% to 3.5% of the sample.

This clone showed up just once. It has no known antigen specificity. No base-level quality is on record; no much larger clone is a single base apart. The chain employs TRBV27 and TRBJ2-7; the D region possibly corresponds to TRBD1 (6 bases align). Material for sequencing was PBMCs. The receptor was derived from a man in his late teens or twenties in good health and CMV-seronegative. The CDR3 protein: CASSPQGLDYEQYF. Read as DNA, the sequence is TGTGCCAGCAGTCCTCAGGGGCTCGACTACGAGCAGTACTTC.